Listed below are T cell receptor beta chains from one sample, sequenced in a study of CD8 T cells in Susac syndrome. TCRdb itself ran the immunoSEQ multiplex PCR reads through MiXCR, one entry per CDR3 protein. The sample has hundreds of thousands of distinct CDR3 sequences, 93% seen once. The sequencing sample was made of CD4+ T cells from PBMCs. Receptors originate from a human donor with multiple sclerosis. The CDR3 runs from the conserved cysteine through the conserved F or W. D genes are given only for firm matches. Some rows have no size entry. The others give once, few or many, or a class for an expanded clone.

j_call | d_call | cdr3_length | clone_size | v_call | cdr3_nt | cdr3_aa
TRBJ2-3 | - | 15 | once | TRBV4-1 | TGCGCCAGCAGCCAAGACCCGACGAGCACAGATACGCAGTATTTT | CASSQDPTSTDTQYF
TRBJ2-7 | TRBD1 | 14 | - | TRBV3-1 | TGTGCCAGCAGCCAGGGACAGGGGATCTACGAGCAGTACTTC | CASSQGQGIYEQYF
TRBJ1-1 | - | 13 | few | TRBV30 | TGTGCCTGGAGTGGCCAGGGTTACACTGAAGCTTTCTTT | CAWSGQGYTEAFF
TRBJ2-3 | TRBD2 | 18 | - | TRBV12-3/TRBV12-4 | TGTGCCAGCAGTCTGACTAGCGGGGGGGCCCCCAGCACAGATACGCAGTATTTT | CASSLTSGGAPSTDTQYF
TRBJ1-3 | - | 15 | - | TRBV18 | TGTGCCAGCTCACCTGTTATTACCTCTGGAAACACCATATATTTT | CASSPVITSGNTIYF
TRBJ1-5 | TRBD1 | 13 | - | TRBV3-1 | TGTGCCAGCGCGACAGGGGAGGGACAGCCCCAGCATTTT | CASATGEGQPQHF
TRBJ1-2 | - | 14 | - | TRBV5-1 | TGCGCCAGCAGCCAGGACCAGCTGGGGGATGGCTACACCTTC | CASSQDQLGDGYTF
TRBJ2-3 | - | 15 | - | TRBV9 | TGTGCCAGCAGCGTAGGGCAGCCATCGGCAGATACGCAGTATTTT | CASSVGQPSADTQYF
TRBJ2-1 | TRBD2 | 16 | - | TRBV6-6 | TGTGCCAGCAGTTACCCAGCGGGAGAGGGTTGGGGTGAGCAGTTCTTC | CASSYPAGEGWGEQFF
TRBJ2-1 | TRBD1 | 17 | once | TRBV12-3/TRBV12-4 | TGTGCCAGCAGTAGGGGAGGACAGGGTAGGTCCTACAATGAGCAGTTCTTC | CASSRGGQGRSYNEQFF
TRBJ2-7 | - | 16 | - | TRBV15 | TGTGCCACCAGCAGAGGCTTGGACAGCGATTCCTACGAGCAGTACTTC | CATSRGLDSDSYEQYF
TRBJ1-1 | - | 14 | - | TRBV19 | TGTGCCAGTAGTTCCGGACTAGCTAACACTGAAGCTTTCTTT | CASSSGLANTEAFF
TRBJ2-7 | - | 11 | - | TRBV7-2 | TGTGCCAGCAGCTTAGTGAGCGAGCAGTACTTC | CASSLVSEQYF
TRBJ2-3 | - | 15 | - | TRBV4-1 | TGCGCCAGCAGCCAAGTAGGTGGTAGCACAGATACGCAGTATTTT | CASSQVGGSTDTQYF
TRBJ2-1 | - | 15 | - | TRBV24-1 | TGTGCCACCAGTGATACCACAGGAAGATACAATGAGCAGTTCTTC | CATSDTTGRYNEQFF
TRBJ2-7 | TRBD2 | 14 | - | TRBV18 | TGTGCCAGCTCCCCGGGGGGAGGAGCCTACGAGCAGTACTTC | CASSPGGGAYEQYF
TRBJ1-4 | - | 15 | - | TRBV6-4 | TGTGCCAGCAGAAATACAGGGTCCGCTAATGAAAAACTGTTTTTT | CASRNTGSANEKLFF
TRBJ2-3 | - | 16 | - | TRBV9 | TGTGCCAGCAGCCCCAAGAGGGGCAGGGTCGGAGATACGCAGTATTTT | CASSPKRGRVGDTQYF
TRBJ1-1 | - | 14 | - | TRBV3-1 | TGTGCCAGCAGCCAAGATACAGGGCGCACTGAAGCTTTCTTT | CASSQDTGRTEAFF
TRBJ1-5 | TRBD1 | 13 | - | TRBV18 | TGTGCCAGCTCAGACAGGGGTGGACAGCCCCAGCATTTT | CASSDRGGQPQHF
TRBJ2-1 | - | 12 | - | TRBV2 | TGTGCCAGCGCGGGGTATAGCAATGAGCAGTTCTTC | CASAGYSNEQFF
TRBJ1-4 | - | 13 | - | TRBV27 | TGTGCCAGCAGAGGACGGGGTATTGAAAAACTGTTTTTT | CASRGRGIEKLFF
TRBJ2-3 | - | 15 | - | TRBV5-6 | TGTGCCAGCAGCCCCCCCGGGAGTGGGTCAGATACGCAGTATTTT | CASSPPGSGSDTQYF
TRBJ1-4 | - | 14 | few | TRBV28 | TGTGCCAGCAGTCCGACAGGCGGGAATGAAAAACTGTTTTTT | CASSPTGGNEKLFF
TRBJ2-7 | TRBD1 | 14 | once | TRBV11-2 | TGTGCCAGCAGCTTAGCACAGGGGGACTACGAGCAGTACTTC | CASSLAQGDYEQYF
TRBJ1-3 | - | 15 | - | TRBV28 | TGTGCCAGCAAAGGTCAGGCACACTCTGGAAACACCATATATTTT | CASKGQAHSGNTIYF
TRBJ2-7 | - | 13 | - | TRBV7-9 | TGTGCCAGCAGCTTTCAAAGGGTCTACGAGCAGTACTTC | CASSFQRVYEQYF
TRBJ2-5 | - | 15 | - | TRBV4-1 | TGCGCCAGCAGCCAAGGTATGGACCGCCAAGAGACCCAGTACTTC | CASSQGMDRQETQYF
TRBJ1-2 | - | 14 | - | TRBV2 | TGTGCCAGCAGTGAGGGGACACGAAACTATGGCTACACCTTC | CASSEGTRNYGYTF
TRBJ1-5 | - | 13 | - | TRBV19 | TGTGCCGGGGGCAGTGGTAGCAATCAGCCCCAGCATTTT | CAGGSGSNQPQHF
TRBJ2-6 | - | 13 | - | TRBV11-2 | TGTGCCAGCAGCCCAACAGAGGCCAACGTCCTGACTTTC | CASSPTEANVLTF
TRBJ1-2 | TRBD1 | 13 | once | TRBV27 | TGTGCCAGCGGGAGGACAGGGAACTATGGCTACACCTTC | CASGRTGNYGYTF
TRBJ2-6 | TRBD1 | 22 | - | TRBV11-1 | TGTGCCAGCAGCTTCCGGAGGACAGGAACTTCATATACCAGCTCTGGGGCCAACGTCCTGACTTTC | CASSFRRTGTSYTSSGANVLTF
TRBJ2-1 | - | 13 | - | TRBV4-1 | TGCGCCAGCAGCCGAGAGCGGCACAATGAGCAGTTCTTC | CASSRERHNEQFF
TRBJ1-2 | - | 15 | - | TRBV6-5 | TGTGCCACCACTCCCACCGGGAGATACTACTATGGCTACACCTTC | CATTPTGRYYYGYTF
TRBJ1-1 | - | 14 | - | TRBV20-1 | TGCAGTGCTGCCCAGGGATCGCTGAACACTGAAGCTTTCTTT | CSAAQGSLNTEAFF
TRBJ2-5 | TRBD2 | 16 | - | TRBV12-3/TRBV12-4 | TGTGCCAGCAGTTTAATGAGCGGGGGGCTGGCGGAGACCCAGTACTTC | CASSLMSGGLAETQYF
TRBJ2-1 | TRBD1 | 13 | - | TRBV7-9 | TGTGCCAGCAGCTTAGAAGGGGGGACAGGGTTGTTCTTC | CASSLEGGTGLFF
TRBJ2-3 | - | 12 | once | TRBV2 | TGTGCCAGGTCGGGAAACACAGATACGCAGTATTTT | CARSGNTDTQYF
TRBJ1-2 | - | 12 | once | TRBV3-1 | TGTGCCAGCAGCCAAGCTCTCCGGGACCCCACCTTC | CASSQALRDPTF
TRBJ1-5 | - | 14 | - | TRBV12-3/TRBV12-4 | TGTGCCAGCAGCATGGAAGGAAGCAATCAGCCCCAGCATTTT | CASSMEGSNQPQHF
TRBJ2-2 | - | 14 | - | TRBV25-1 | TGTGCCAGCGGGGAGGTGGCAGGGGCCGGGGAGCTGTTTTTT | CASGEVAGAGELFF
TRBJ2-5 | - | 15 | - | TRBV15 | TGTGCCACCAGCAGAGATTGGCGGATCCAAGAGACCCAGTACTTC | CATSRDWRIQETQYF
TRBJ1-1 | - | 13 | once | TRBV9 | TGTGCCAGCAGCTCTCGGCTAGGAACTGAAGCTTTCTTT | CASSSRLGTEAFF
TRBJ1-4 | - | 14 | - | TRBV6-5 | TGTGCCAGCAGTGTTACAGCATCTAATGAAAAACTGTTTTTT | CASSVTASNEKLFF
TRBJ2-3 | TRBD1 | 16 | - | TRBV2 | TGTGCCAGCAGTGGGTACAGGGGGCCCGGTGCGGATACGCAGTATTTT | CASSGYRGPGADTQYF
TRBJ1-2 | - | 13 | - | TRBV6-1 | TGTGCCAGCAGTGAAGCGTTACCCTATGGCTACACCTTC | CASSEALPYGYTF
TRBJ2-3 | - | 16 | - | TRBV30 | TGTGCCTGGAGCCTAAAGGGAGCGGAGTTCACAGATACGCAGTATTTT | CAWSLKGAEFTDTQYF
TRBJ1-4 | - | 14 | - | TRBV3-1 | TGTGCCAGTAGCATCTACAGGGAGGATGAAAAACTGTTTTTT | CASSIYREDEKLFF
TRBJ2-3 | - | 15 | few | TRBV11-2 | TGTGCCAGCAGCCCAATAGGGGCAGGCAGGGATACGCAGTATTTT | CASSPIGAGRDTQYF
TRBJ2-3 | TRBD1 | 14 | - | TRBV5-1 | TGCGCCAGCAGCGGGGACAGGGGTCTAGATACGCAGTATTTT | CASSGDRGLDTQYF
TRBJ2-3 | - | 13 | - | TRBV29-1 | TGCAGCGTCACCTTGGAAATCACAGATACGCAGTATTTT | CSVTLEITDTQYF
TRBJ2-1 | TRBD1 | 16 | - | TRBV19 | TGTGCCAGTAGTTCTGACAGGGGAATCTCCTACAATGAGCAGTTCTTC | CASSSDRGISYNEQFF
TRBJ2-1 | TRBD2 | 16 | - | TRBV7-2 | TGTGCCAGCAGACCGGGACTAGCGGTAACCTACAATGAGCAGTTCTTC | CASRPGLAVTYNEQFF
TRBJ2-1 | - | 16 | - | TRBV30 | TGTGCCTGGAGTGTCTCCCGGCACTGGACCTACAATGAGCAGTTCTTC | CAWSVSRHWTYNEQFF
TRBJ1-5 | TRBD1 | 19 | - | TRBV7-3 | TGTGCCAGCAGCTCGCAGCTAAGGGGGACAGCCCTGGGAAGTCAGCCCCAGCATTTT | CASSSQLRGTALGSQPQHF
TRBJ2-7 | - | 14 | - | TRBV2 | TGTGCCAGCAGTAACCGGGACACGGGAGGCGAGCAGTACTTC | CASSNRDTGGEQYF
TRBJ2-3 | TRBD1 | 15 | - | TRBV2 | TGTGCCAGCACCCAAGGGGACAGAAGCACAGATACGCAGTATTTT | CASTQGDRSTDTQYF
TRBJ1-1 | - | 15 | once | TRBV7-3 | TGTGCCAGCAGCTTAGAGGGGACGATGAACACTGAAGCTTTCTTT | CASSLEGTMNTEAFF
TRBJ2-3 | - | 14 | - | TRBV20-1 | TGCAGCCAAATAGGCCCGTTTGGATCAGATACGCAGTATTTT | CSQIGPFGSDTQYF